This T cell receptor (beta chain) was recorded in a study of T cell responses to AZD1222 COVID-19 vaccine. Sequencing was performed with immunoSEQ multiplex PCR; in TCRdb, only in-frame clones are kept and a portion is missing. The data hold about 98,000 clones, with 84% observed a single time. V was cut by 6 bases and J by 5 bases, with 10 bases left in between. The CDR3 is 12 amino acids. The germline CDR1 and CDR2 sequences are MDHEN and SYDVKM. This clone was observed once. This chain uses TRBV28 with TRBJ1-1, with D unclear. Here the sequenced sample was peripheral blood, taken on day 0 of AZD1222 vaccination. This TCR came from an adult in good health. The DNA of the CDR3 is TGTGCCAGCAGCCAAGGACGGACTGAAGCTTTCTTT. It encodes CASSQGRTEAFF.